Presented here are 19 T cell receptor beta chains from one specimen sequenced in a study of T-cell reconstitution after alpha-beta-depleted transplantation in children. Unique molecular identifiers were used in preparing the TCRbeta library. TCRdb re-derived calls from the PCR reads in MiXCR, one entry per CDR3 protein. This sample has around 490,000 distinct CDR3 sequences, with over 9.5% found just once. Sequenced material: PBMCs, mostly from graft donor cells, taken 180 days after TCRalphabeta/CD19-depleted stem cell transplant. All receptors derive from a female patient aged 2-9 years who had a stem cell transplant for aplastic anemia, so the T cells may come from the graft donor.

This clonotype has ten or more counts. The chain has TRBV28 and TRBJ1-6; 7 positions agree with TRBD1. The CDR3 contains 16 residues. After removal of 8 bases from V and 3 bases from J, the junction contained 10 bases not matched to a gene. CDR1 and CDR2 (germline): MDHEN, SYDVKM. CDR3 in amino acids: CASDSPGQSYNSPLHF. The CDR3, as DNA: TGTGCCAGCGACTCCCCGGGACAGAGCTATAATTCACCCCTCCACTTT.

The chain has TRBV25-1 and TRBJ1-1; D is unclear. V shed 3 bases and J shed 2 bases, with 7 bases lying between them. The CDR3 has 13 amino acids. Germline-derived CDR1 and CDR2 are MGHDK and SYGVNS. The DNA for the CDR3 is TGTGCCAGCAGTGAGAAAGCTAACACTGAAGCTTTCTTT. This encodes CASSEKANTEAFF.

This clonotype was observed many times. V usage is TRBV5-1 and J usage is TRBJ2-7, with 9 bases aligning to TRBD2. From germline, CDR1 is SGHRS and CDR2 YFSETQ. V was clipped by 3 bases and J by 2 bases; unmatched bases: 3. The CDR3 extends over 14 amino acids. The CDR3 coding sequence is TGCGCCAGCAGCTCTAGCGGGATTGCCTACGAGCAGTACTTC. Protein: CASSSSGIAYEQYF.

In its sample, this clonotype was seen a few times. The chain is built from TRBV2 and TRBJ2-2; D may be TRBD1 or TRBD2 (5 bases each). Germline CDR1 reads SNHLY; CDR2 reads FYNNEI. The ends were cut back, 3 bases at V and 0 bases at J, with 8 bases in the middle. The length of the CDR3 is 15 residues. CDR3: CASSDPGPNTGELFF. CDR3 DNA sequence: TGTGCCAGCAGTGACCCGGGGCCGAACACCGGGGAGCTGTTTTTT.

The chain joins TRBV5-1 to TRBJ2-4; 8 bases fit TRBD1. The CDR3 length is 14 residues. Germline loops: CDR1 SGHRS, CDR2 YFSETQ. J was trimmed by 6 bases and V by 1 base; bases with no gene match: 3. CDR3: CASSLQGARNIQYF. CDR3 in DNA: TGCGCCAGCAGCTTGCAGGGGGCGCGAAACATTCAGTACTTC. Combining the CDR3 with reference TRBV5-1 and TRBJ2-4 gives the whole variable domain KAGVTQTPRYLIKTRGQQVTLSCSPISGHRSVSWYQQTPGQGLQFLFEYFSETQRNKGNFPGRFSGRQFSNSRSEMNVSTLELGDSALYLCASSLQGARNIQYFGAGTRLSVL.

This clonotype was found a few times. The V gene is TRBV29-1, the J gene TRBJ2-2; no clear D gene. With 4 bases removed from V and 4 bases from J, the gap between germline ends came to 4 bases. The CDR3 extends over 11 amino acids. CDR1 and CDR2 (germline): SQVTM, ANQGSEA. The CDR3 DNA reads TGCAGCGTTGCGAGCACCGGGGAGCTGTTTTTT. Protein: CSVASTGELFF.

This clonotype was counted many times. V gene TRBV4-3 combines with J gene TRBJ1-5; D might be TRBD1 (6 bases). Germline-derived CDR1 and CDR2 are LGHNA and YSLEER. Deletions cut 0 bases from V and 2 bases from J, with 11 bases between. This CDR3 spans 16 amino acids. The CDR3 DNA reads TGCGCCAGCAGCCAAGATCTGGCAGGGGGCAATCAGCCCCAGCATTTT. Its protein product is CASSQDLAGGNQPQHF.

This clonotype appeared a few times. The chain recombines TRBV20-1 with TRBJ2-1; perhaps TRBD2 as D (5 bases). The CDR3 spans 12 residues. V was pared by 6 bases and J by 4 bases, with 10 bases between. CDR1 is DFQATT, CDR2 SNEGSKA, per germline (reference sequence). This chain's CDR3 is CSAREPYNEQFF. As DNA, the CDR3 is TGCAGTGCGAGGGAGCCATACAATGAGCAGTTCTTC.

This clonotype showed up just a few times. This sequence joins TRBV7-2 and TRBJ2-3; 11 nucleotides agree with TRBD2. The germline CDR1 and CDR2 sequences are SGHTA and FQGNSA. The trim removed 5 bases at V and 9 bases at J, leaving 7 bases unmatched. This CDR3 is built from 14 residues. The CDR3 is CASSPGLAVLTQYF. Here the CDR3 DNA reads TGTGCCAGCAGCCCGGGACTAGCGGTTCTCACGCAGTATTTT.

This clonotype was picked up a small number of times. The chain joins TRBV29-1 to TRBJ1-1; no firm D call. The CDR3 runs 15 residues. Trimming pared 1 base from V and 0 bases from J, leaving 12 bases between. Germline values: CDR1 SQVTM, CDR2 ANQGSEA. The chain's CDR3 is CSVEVGQSLNTEAFF. The CDR3 DNA reads TGCAGCGTTGAAGTCGGTCAGAGCTTGAACACTGAAGCTTTCTTT.

This clonotype appeared a few times. The CDR3 bases are TGTGCCAGCAGTTCACAAATCAGACAGGGAAATGAAAAACTGTTTTTT. It specifies CASSSQIRQGNEKLFF. The V and J genes are TRBV28 and TRBJ1-4; 7 bases align to TRBD1. Germline lookup yields CDR1 MDHEN and CDR2 SYDVKM. The V segment lost 4 bases and the J segment 5 bases; nucleotides outside the gene matches: 10. CDR3 length equals 16 residues.

In regard to this clonotype: One junction end disagrees with the germline gene, perhaps due to a read error. The V call is TRBV28, the J call TRBJ1-2; 9 bases are a match to TRBD1. This CDR3 has 15 residues. Looked up from germline, CDR1 is MDHEN and CDR2 is SYDVKM. The CDR3 spells CASNLQGARLYGYTF. The CDR3 region has the DNA TGTGCCAGCAATTTACAGGGGGCGCGTCTATATGGCTACACCTTC.

This clonotype was counted between two and nine times. A read error may produce the germline difference seen at one junction end. The genes are TRBV7-6 and TRBJ2-3; 11 bases line up with TRBD2. Germline V lookup: CDR1 SGHVS, CDR2 FNYEAQ. The CDR3 consists of 19 residues. The CDR3 region has the DNA TGTGCCAGCAGTTTAGACTCAATCGGGACTAGCGGTAGCACAGATACGCAGTATTTT. Protein product: CASSLDSIGTSGSTDTQYF.

This clonotype showed up just a few times. The rearrangement joins TRBV5-1 to TRBJ2-5, with a weak D call TRBD1 (5 bases). V was clipped by 1 base and J by 0 bases, with 10 bases between them. The germline gives CDR1 SGHRS, CDR2 YFSETQ. This CDR3 spans 15 amino acids. CDR3 region: CASSLYRGNQETQYF. CDR3 bases: TGCGCCAGCAGCTTGTATAGGGGTAACCAAGAGACCCAGTACTTC.

This clonotype was seen a few times. The rearrangement links TRBV7-2 to TRBJ2-3; 7 bases fit TRBD2. Germline CDR1 SGHTA, CDR2 FQGNSA. There are 15 residues in the CDR3. V was clipped by 7 bases and J by 6 bases; unmatched bases: 13. As DNA, the CDR3 is TGTGCCAGCAATCAGCGGGGCGGGAGCTGGGATACGCAGTATTTT. It specifies CASNQRGGSWDTQYF.

The rearrangement links TRBV24-1 to TRBJ2-1; D remains ambiguous. Germline V gene sequence: CDR1 KGHDR, CDR2 SFDVKD. CDR3 length equals 14 residues. V gave up 5 bases and J gave up 4 bases, with 11 bases separating them. Written as DNA, the CDR3 is TGTGCCACCAGTGCGAAGACCTATTACAATGAGCAGTTCTTC. It encodes CATSAKTYYNEQFF.

A few counts support this clonotype. This rearrangement joins TRBV15 to TRBJ2-3, with D unclear. The CDR3 is 15 residues long. V was pared by 0 bases and J by 3 bases, with 10 bases between. Germline-derived CDR1 and CDR2 are LNHNV and YYDKDF (reference sequence). This CDR3 reads CATSRDATQTDTQYF. CDR3 in DNA: TGTGCCACCAGCAGAGATGCGACTCAGACAGATACGCAGTATTTT. The full variable domain, in which reference TRBV15 and TRBJ2-3 provide the parts outside the CDR3, is DAMVIQNPRYQVTQFGKPVTLSCSQTLNHNVMYWYQQKSSQAPKLLFHYYDKDFNNEADTPDNFQSRRPNTSFCFLDIRSPGLGDTAMYLCATSRDATQTDTQYFGPGTRLTVL.

The V call is TRBV12-3 or TRBV12-4, the J call TRBJ2-6, with TRBD1 matching over 8 bases. The trim removed 6 bases at V and 4 bases at J, leaving 11 bases unmatched. The CDR3 runs 17 residues. The DNA for the CDR3 is TGTGCCAGCAGAATTGAGACAGGGGCGGCCGGGGCCAACGTCCTGACTTTC. The encoded protein is CASRIETGAAGANVLTF.

The chain couples TRBV27 to TRBJ1-2, with 9 bases lining up with TRBD1. In germline, CDR1 is MNHEY, CDR2 SMNVEV (reference sequence). J was trimmed by 5 bases and V by 0 bases; bases with no gene match: 7. The CDR3 spans 16 residues. CDR3 region: CASSLSNRGLFYGYTF. CDR3 bases: TGTGCCAGCAGTTTATCCAACAGGGGGCTGTTTTATGGCTACACCTTC.